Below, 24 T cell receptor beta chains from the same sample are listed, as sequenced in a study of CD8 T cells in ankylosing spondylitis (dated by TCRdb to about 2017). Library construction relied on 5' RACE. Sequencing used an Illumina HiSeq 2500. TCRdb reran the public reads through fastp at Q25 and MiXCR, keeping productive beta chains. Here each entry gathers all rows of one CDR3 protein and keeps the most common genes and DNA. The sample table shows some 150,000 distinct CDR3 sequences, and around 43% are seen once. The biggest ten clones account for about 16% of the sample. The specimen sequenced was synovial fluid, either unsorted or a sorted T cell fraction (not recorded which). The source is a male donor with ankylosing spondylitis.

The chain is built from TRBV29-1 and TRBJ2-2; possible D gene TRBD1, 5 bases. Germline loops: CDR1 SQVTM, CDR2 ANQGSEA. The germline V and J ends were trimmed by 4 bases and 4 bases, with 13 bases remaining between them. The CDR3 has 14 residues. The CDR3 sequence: CSVAFLTGTGELFF. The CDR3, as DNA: TGCAGCGTTGCGTTCCTCACAGGCACCGGGGAGCTGTTTTTT.

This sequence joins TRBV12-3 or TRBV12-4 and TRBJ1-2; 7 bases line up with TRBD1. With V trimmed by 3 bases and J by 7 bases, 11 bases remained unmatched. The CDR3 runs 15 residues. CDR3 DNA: TGTGCCAGCAGTTTTAGATTTAGGGGGCTCGGTGGCTACACCTTC. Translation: CASSFRFRGLGGYTF.

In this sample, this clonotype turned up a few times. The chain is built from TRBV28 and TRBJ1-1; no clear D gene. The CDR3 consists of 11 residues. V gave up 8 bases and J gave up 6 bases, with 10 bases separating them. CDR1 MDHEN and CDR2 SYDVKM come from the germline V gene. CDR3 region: CASGRWPEAFF. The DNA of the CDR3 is TGTGCCAGCGGGAGGTGGCCTGAAGCTTTCTTT.

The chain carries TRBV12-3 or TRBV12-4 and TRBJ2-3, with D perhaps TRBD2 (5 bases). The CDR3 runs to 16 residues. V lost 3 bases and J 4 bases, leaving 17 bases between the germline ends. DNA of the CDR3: TGTGCCAGCAGTTTCGAGGGCCGTGACTGGGCAGATACGCAGTATTTT. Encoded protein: CASSFEGRDWADTQYF.

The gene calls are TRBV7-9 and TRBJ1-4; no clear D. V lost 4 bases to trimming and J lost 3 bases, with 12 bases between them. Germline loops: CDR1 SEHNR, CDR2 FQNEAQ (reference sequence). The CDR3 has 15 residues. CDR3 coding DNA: TGTGCCAGCAGCTCGACTGTGGCGGCTAATGAAAAACTGTTTTTT. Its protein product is CASSSTVAANEKLFF.

Here the CDR3 DNA reads TGTGCCAGCAGCGGGCTAGCGGGCTACAATGAGCAGTTCTTC. Translated: CASSGLAGYNEQFF. The rearrangement links TRBV28 to TRBJ2-1, with 8 bases aligning to TRBD2. The CDR3 has 14 amino acids. Germline V CDR1 and CDR2: MDHEN, SYDVKM. With V trimmed by 6 bases and J by 3 bases, 4 bases remained unmatched.

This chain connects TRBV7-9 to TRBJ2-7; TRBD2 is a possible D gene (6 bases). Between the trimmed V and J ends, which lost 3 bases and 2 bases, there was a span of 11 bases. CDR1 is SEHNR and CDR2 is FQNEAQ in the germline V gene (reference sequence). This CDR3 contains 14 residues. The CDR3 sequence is CASSFPGRTYEQYF. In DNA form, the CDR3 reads TGTGCCAGCAGCTTCCCCGGGAGAACCTACGAGCAGTACTTC.

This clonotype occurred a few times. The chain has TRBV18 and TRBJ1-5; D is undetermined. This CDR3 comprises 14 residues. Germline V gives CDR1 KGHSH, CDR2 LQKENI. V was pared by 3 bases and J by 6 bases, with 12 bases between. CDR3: CASSPGSSGQPQHF. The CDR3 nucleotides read TGTGCCAGCTCACCGGGCTCCTCAGGTCAGCCCCAGCATTTT.

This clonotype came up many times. CDR3 coding DNA: TGTGCCACCCGGCCGGGGGGCGGCATTTACAATGAGCAGTTCTTC. It specifies CATRPGGGIYNEQFF. The chain carries TRBV15 and TRBJ2-1, with D perhaps matching TRBD2 (7 bases). The CDR3 contains 15 residues. Trimming cost V 8 bases and J 4 bases, with 18 bases left between them. From germline, CDR1 is LNHNV and CDR2 YYDKDF (reference sequence).

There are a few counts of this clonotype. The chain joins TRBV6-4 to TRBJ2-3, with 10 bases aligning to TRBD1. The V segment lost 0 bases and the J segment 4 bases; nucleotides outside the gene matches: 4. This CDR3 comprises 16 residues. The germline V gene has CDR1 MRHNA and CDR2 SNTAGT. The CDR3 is CASSDSRTGGSDTQYF. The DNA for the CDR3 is TGTGCCAGCAGTGACTCCAGGACAGGGGGGTCAGATACGCAGTATTTT.

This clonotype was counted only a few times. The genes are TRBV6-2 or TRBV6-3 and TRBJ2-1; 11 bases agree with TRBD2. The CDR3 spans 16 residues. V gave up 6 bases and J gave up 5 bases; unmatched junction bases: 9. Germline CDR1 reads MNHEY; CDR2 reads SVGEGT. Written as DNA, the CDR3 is TGTGCCAGCAGCTACCAAACTAGCGGGAGAGACAATGAGCAGTTCTTC. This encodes CASSYQTSGRDNEQFF.

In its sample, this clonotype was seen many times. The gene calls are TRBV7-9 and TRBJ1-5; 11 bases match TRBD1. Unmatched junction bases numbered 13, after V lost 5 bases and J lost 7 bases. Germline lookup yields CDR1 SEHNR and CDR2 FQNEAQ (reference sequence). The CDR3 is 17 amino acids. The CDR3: CASSASLGTGGEQPQHF. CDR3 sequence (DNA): TGTGCCAGCAGCGCCAGCCTGGGGACAGGGGGTGAGCAGCCCCAGCATTTT. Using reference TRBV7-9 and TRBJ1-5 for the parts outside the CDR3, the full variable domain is DTGVSQNPRHKITKRGQNVTFRCDPISEHNRLYWYRQTLGQGPEFLTYFQNEAQLEKSRLLSDRFSAERPKGSFSTLEIQRTEQGDSAMYLCASSASLGTGGEQPQHFGDGTRLSIL.

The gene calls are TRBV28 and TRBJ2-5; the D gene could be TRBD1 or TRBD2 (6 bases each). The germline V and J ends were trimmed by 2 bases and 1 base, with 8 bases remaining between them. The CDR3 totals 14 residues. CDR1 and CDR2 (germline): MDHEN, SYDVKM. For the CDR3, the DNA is TGTGCCAGCAGTTTAAGGGGGGCCCAAGAGACCCAGTACTTC. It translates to CASSLRGAQETQYF. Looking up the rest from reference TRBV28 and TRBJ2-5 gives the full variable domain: DVKVTQSSRYLVKRTGEKVFLECVQDMDHENMFWYRQDPGLGLRLIYFSYDVKMKEKGDIPEGYSVSREKKERFSLILESASTNQTSMYLCASSLRGAQETQYFGPGTRLLVL.

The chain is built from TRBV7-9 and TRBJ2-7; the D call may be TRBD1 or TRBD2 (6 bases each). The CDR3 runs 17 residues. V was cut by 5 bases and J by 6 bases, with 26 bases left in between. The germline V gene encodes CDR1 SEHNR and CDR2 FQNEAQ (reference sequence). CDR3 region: CASSRTRTGASLFEQYF. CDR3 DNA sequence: TGTGCCAGCAGCAGAACGCGGACGGGGGCAAGTCTTTTCGAGCAGTACTTC.

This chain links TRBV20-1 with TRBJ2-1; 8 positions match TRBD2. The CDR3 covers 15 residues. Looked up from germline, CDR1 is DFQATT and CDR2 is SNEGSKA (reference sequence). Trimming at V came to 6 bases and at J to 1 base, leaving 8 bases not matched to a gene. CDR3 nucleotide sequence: TGCAGTGCCAACCAGCGGGAGTGGTCCTACAATGAGCAGTTCTTC. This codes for CSANQREWSYNEQFF.

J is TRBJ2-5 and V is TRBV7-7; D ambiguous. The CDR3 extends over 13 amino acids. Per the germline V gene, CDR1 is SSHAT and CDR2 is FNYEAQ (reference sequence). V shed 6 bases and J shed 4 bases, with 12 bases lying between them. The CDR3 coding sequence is TGTGCCAGCAGTTTTGGGATACTAGAGACCCAGTACTTC. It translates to CASSFGILETQYF.

The CDR3 is CASSLSPYGSGGYNEQFF. In DNA form, the CDR3 reads TGTGCCAGCAGTTTAAGCCCCTATGGTAGCGGGGGATACAATGAGCAGTTCTTC. The chain couples TRBV12-3 or TRBV12-4 to TRBJ2-1, with 9 nucleotides matching TRBD2. The J segment lost 4 bases and the V segment lost 2 bases, leaving 12 bases of the junction unmatched. The CDR3 covers 18 residues.

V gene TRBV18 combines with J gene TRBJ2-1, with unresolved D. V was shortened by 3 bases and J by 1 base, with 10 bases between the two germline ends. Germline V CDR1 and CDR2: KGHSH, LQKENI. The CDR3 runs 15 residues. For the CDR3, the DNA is TGTGCCAGCTCACCGTGGGTGAGGTCCTACAATGAGCAGTTCTTC. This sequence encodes CASSPWVRSYNEQFF.

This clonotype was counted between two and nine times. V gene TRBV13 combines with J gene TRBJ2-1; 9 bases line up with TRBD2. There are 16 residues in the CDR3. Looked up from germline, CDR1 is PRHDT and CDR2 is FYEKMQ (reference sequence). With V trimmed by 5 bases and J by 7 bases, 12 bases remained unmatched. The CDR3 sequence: CASSTISGSPGNEQFF. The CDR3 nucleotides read TGTGCCAGCAGCACCATTAGCGGGAGCCCCGGAAATGAGCAGTTCTTC.

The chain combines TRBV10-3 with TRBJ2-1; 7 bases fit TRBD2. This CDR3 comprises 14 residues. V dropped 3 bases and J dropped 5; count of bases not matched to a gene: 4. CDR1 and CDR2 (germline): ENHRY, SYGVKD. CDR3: CAISEGTINNEQFF. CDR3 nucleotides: TGTGCCATCAGTGAAGGGACTATAAACAATGAGCAGTTCTTC.

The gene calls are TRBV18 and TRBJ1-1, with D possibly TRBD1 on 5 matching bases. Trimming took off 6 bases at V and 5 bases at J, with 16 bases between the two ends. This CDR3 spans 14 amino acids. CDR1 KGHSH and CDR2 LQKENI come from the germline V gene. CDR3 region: CASSLGTAPTEAFF. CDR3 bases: TGTGCCAGCTCTCTCGGGACCGCCCCAACTGAAGCTTTCTTT.

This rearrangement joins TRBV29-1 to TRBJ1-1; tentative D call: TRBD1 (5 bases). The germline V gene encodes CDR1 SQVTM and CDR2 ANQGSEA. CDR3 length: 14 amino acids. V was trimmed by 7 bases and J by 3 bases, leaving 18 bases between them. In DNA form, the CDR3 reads TGCAGCGCTGACCTCGCGGGGGGGTACACTGAAGCTTTCTTT. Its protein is CSADLAGGYTEAFF.

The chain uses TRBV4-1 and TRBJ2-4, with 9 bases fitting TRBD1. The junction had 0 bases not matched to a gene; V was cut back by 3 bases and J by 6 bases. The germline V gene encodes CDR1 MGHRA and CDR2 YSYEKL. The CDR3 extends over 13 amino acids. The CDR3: CASSQGQGNIQYF. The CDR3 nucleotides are TGCGCCAGCAGCCAGGGACAGGGAAACATTCAGTACTTC.

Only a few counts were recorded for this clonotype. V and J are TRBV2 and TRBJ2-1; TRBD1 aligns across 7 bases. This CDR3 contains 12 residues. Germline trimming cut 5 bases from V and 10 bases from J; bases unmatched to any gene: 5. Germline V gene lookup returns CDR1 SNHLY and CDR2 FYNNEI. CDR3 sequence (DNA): TGTGCCAGCAGTAGGCCAGGGGGAGAGCAGTTCTTC. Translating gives CASSRPGGEQFF.